This T cell receptor beta chain was identified during a study of beta chain features in type 1 diabetes. Sequencing targeted expressed TCRB transcripts, as all isolated RNA had been reverse transcribed. The repertoire was sequenced with immunoSEQ multiplex PCR; TCRdb's copy has only in-frame clones and lacks some. The sample holds around 500,000 clones, 11% seen once. The V gene lost 4 bases and the J gene lost 0 bases, with 22 bases spanning the gap. CDR1 SGDLS and CDR2 YYNGEE come from the germline V gene. CDR3 length equals 18 residues. This chain joins TRBV9 and TRBJ2-5; D remains ambiguous. Sequencing input: naive CD4+ T cells from blood. This clonotype was sampled from a woman aged 18-35 years in good health. DNA for the CDR3: TGTGCCAGCAGCCTGAACCGTGGTGGTAACAGACACCAAGAGACCCAGTACTTC. Protein: CASSLNRGGNRHQETQYF.